A single sample is the source of the 28 T cell receptor beta chains below, sequenced in a study of cytomegalovirus exposure and HLA in healthy donors. PCR primers comprised 60 Vbeta and 13 Jbeta primers. Clones were sequenced by immunoSEQ multiplex PCR, and TCRdb holds only the in-frame ones, with some missing. Counted here are some 130,000 clones, 66% occurring once; the ten biggest clones make up about 1.5%. The sequenced sample was PBMCs. The receptors originated from a human donor in good health.

This clone was detected only a few times. This chain links TRBV11-2 with TRBJ1-2, with 9 bases matching TRBD1. With V trimmed by 0 bases and J by 4 bases, 6 bases remained unmatched. CDR1 is SGHAT and CDR2 is FQNNGV in the germline V gene. This CDR3 is 16 amino acids long. The DNA of the CDR3 is TGTGCCAGCAGCTTAGATACAGGGGGCCTCGGCTATGGCTACACCTTC. Protein sequence: CASSLDTGGLGYGYTF.

The chain carries TRBV6-5 and TRBJ2-7; 10 nucleotides agree with TRBD1. V shed 5 bases and J 5 bases; nucleotides not matched to a gene: 9. This CDR3 is 15 amino acids long. Germline-derived CDR1 and CDR2 are MNHEY and SVGAGI. CDR3 nucleotide sequence: TGTGCCAGCAGTCCGGCCCGGGACAGGGGCCACGAGCAGTACTTC. The encoded protein is CASSPARDRGHEQYF.

The rearrangement uses TRBV5-4 and TRBJ1-1; 8 nucleotides align to TRBD1. This CDR3 region has 16 residues. Looked up from germline, CDR1 is SGHNT and CDR2 is YYREEE (reference sequence). The junction had 4 bases not matched to a gene; V was cut back by 0 bases and J by 0 bases. The CDR3 loop is CASSLAQGAMNTEAFF. The CDR3 nucleotides are TGTGCCAGCAGCTTGGCTCAGGGGGCGATGAACACTGAAGCTTTCTTT. Combining the CDR3 with reference TRBV5-4 and TRBJ1-1 gives the whole variable domain ETGVTQSPTHLIKTRGQQVTLRCSSQSGHNTVSWYQQALGQGPQFIFQYYREEENGRGNFPPRFSGLQFPNYSSELNVNALELDDSALYLCASSLAQGAMNTEAFFGQGTRLTVV.

The V and J genes are TRBV2 and TRBJ2-7; D is ambiguous. Germline-derived CDR1 and CDR2 are SNHLY and FYNNEI. Trimming cost V 1 base and J 4 bases, with 11 bases left between them. The CDR3 totals 14 residues. The CDR3 DNA is TGTGCCAGCAGTGAAGGCAGGCAGTATTACGAGCAGTACTTC. Amino acids: CASSEGRQYYEQYF.

Concerning this clone: This sample also contains other DNA sequences that code for the same CDR3. This chain connects TRBV28 to TRBJ2-3; 9 bases line up with TRBD1. The V and J ends lost 5 bases and 3 bases, in that order; junction bases with no gene match: 6. CDR1 MDHEN and CDR2 SYDVKM come from the germline V gene. CDR3 size: 15 residues. The CDR3 is CASSTPGQGTDTQYF. In DNA, the CDR3 is TGTGCCAGCAGTACACCGGGACAGGGAACAGATACGCAGTATTTT.

With respect to this clone: At one boundary the junction diverges from the germline segment, which might be a read error. V is TRBV19 and J is TRBJ1-2; D is undetermined. CDR3 length equals 12 residues. Germline CDR1 reads LNHDA; CDR2 reads SQIVND (reference sequence). CDR3 amino acids: CASSPRAQRRNF. As DNA, the CDR3 is TGTGCCAGTAGTCCTAGGGCCCAAAGGAGGAACTTC. Complete variable domain (other parts from reference TRBV19 and TRBJ1-2): DGGITQSPKYLFRKEGQNVTLSCEQNLNHDAMYWYRQDPGQGLRLIYYSQIVNDFQKGDIAEGYSVSREKKESFPLTVTSAQKNPTAFYLCASSPRAQRRNFGSGTRLTVV.

This clone appeared a few times. The chain has TRBV2 and TRBJ1-2, with a tentative D call TRBD1 (6 bases). Germline V CDR1 and CDR2: SNHLY, FYNNEI. The V gene lost 8 bases and the J gene lost 8 bases, with 21 bases spanning the gap. CDR3 length: 14 amino acids. For the CDR3, the DNA is TGTGCCAGCGAAAAGGGGGGGAGGTTAGGCGGCTACACCTTC. Amino acids: CASEKGGRLGGYTF.

The J gene is TRBJ2-2, the V gene TRBV14; TRBD2 aligns across 11 bases. CDR1 and CDR2 (germline): SGHDN, FVKESK. V was clipped by 4 bases and J by 5 bases; unmatched bases: 6. The CDR3 loop spans 16 amino acids. The CDR3 loop is CASSRKLAGATGELFF. CDR3 sequence (DNA): TGTGCCAGCAGCCGGAAACTAGCGGGAGCTACCGGGGAGCTGTTTTTT.

The table lists this clone with a few counts. This sequence joins TRBV6-1 and TRBJ1-1, with TRBD1 as a possible D gene (5 bases). V shed 7 bases and J shed 4 bases, with 10 bases lying between them. The CDR3 runs to 12 residues. Germline V gives CDR1 MNHNS, CDR2 SASEGT. The CDR3 DNA reads TGTGCCAGCATCAGGGTAGCCACTGAAGCTTTCTTT. Its translation: CASIRVATEAFF.

The rearrangement uses TRBV5-1 and TRBJ1-4, with a possible D match to TRBD1 (5 bases). V lost 3 bases and J 7 bases, leaving 19 bases between the germline ends. This CDR3 contains 16 residues. Germline V gene lookup returns CDR1 SGHRS and CDR2 YFSETQ. The CDR3 coding sequence is TGCGCCAGCAGCTGGGGCAACAGTGATGACCGTGAAAAACTGTTTTTT. It translates to CASSWGNSDDREKLFF.

V usage is TRBV28 and J usage is TRBJ2-7; D might be TRBD1 (5 bases). Germline-derived CDR1 and CDR2 are MDHEN and SYDVKM. The CDR3 is made up of 13 amino acids. V lost 2 bases and J lost 3, with 8 bases in between. The CDR3 sequence: CASSLEQDYEQYF. CDR3 nucleotide sequence: TGTGCCAGCAGTTTAGAACAGGACTACGAGCAGTACTTC. Full variable domain (rest looked up from reference TRBV28 and TRBJ2-7): DVKVTQSSRYLVKRTGEKVFLECVQDMDHENMFWYRQDPGLGLRLIYFSYDVKMKEKGDIPEGYSVSREKKERFSLILESASTNQTSMYLCASSLEQDYEQYFGPGTRLTVT.

The chain's CDR3 is CASGLAGGSYNEQFF. DNA for the CDR3: TGTGCCAGCGGACTAGCGGGAGGCTCCTACAATGAGCAGTTCTTC. This chain uses TRBV28 with TRBJ2-1; 14 positions match TRBD2. The CDR3 runs to 15 residues. V lost 8 bases and J lost 0; bases outside the gene matches: 0. Per the germline V gene, CDR1 is MDHEN and CDR2 is SYDVKM.

The chain uses TRBV10-1 and TRBJ2-7; a possible D gene is TRBD1 (5 bases). Germline V gene sequence: CDR1 WNHNN, CDR2 SYGVQD (reference sequence). Deletions cut 6 bases from V and 6 bases from J, with 9 bases between. The CDR3 covers 11 residues. CDR3 loop: CASRRTFEQYF. CDR3 bases: TGCGCCAGCAGAAGGACATTCGAGCAGTACTTC.

The CDR3 sequence is CASSLGTGDVQYF. CDR3 in DNA: TGTGCCAGCAGTTTGGGGACAGGGGATGTTCAGTACTTC. The V gene is TRBV28, the J gene TRBJ2-4, with TRBD1 matching over 10 bases. The trim removed 3 bases at V and 11 bases at J, leaving 4 bases unmatched. Germline CDR1 and CDR2: MDHEN and SYDVKM. The CDR3 spans 13 residues.

The V gene is TRBV15, the J gene TRBJ2-7; 8 positions agree with TRBD1. With 0 bases clipped from V and 5 bases from J, the junction kept 9 bases outside the gene matches. The CDR3 loop spans 16 amino acids. Looked up from germline, CDR1 is LNHNV and CDR2 is YYDKDF (reference sequence). CDR3 loop: CATSRDRPGGMNEQYF. CDR3 DNA: TGTGCCACCAGCAGAGATCGCCCAGGGGGCATGAACGAGCAGTACTTC.

The sample holds one count of this clone. The chain carries TRBV19 and TRBJ2-1, with 7 bases that match TRBD2. Germline values: CDR1 LNHDA, CDR2 SQIVND (reference sequence). V lost 1 base and J lost 9; bases outside the gene matches: 9. The CDR3 totals 15 residues. CDR3 nucleotides: TGTGCCAGTAGTATAGGAGGTGGGAGGGCCAGTGAGCAGTTCTTC. Translated: CASSIGGGRASEQFF. Full variable domain (outside the CDR3, taken from reference TRBV19 and TRBJ2-1): DGGITQSPKYLFRKEGQNVTLSCEQNLNHDAMYWYRQDPGQGLRLIYYSQIVNDFQKGDIAEGYSVSREKKESFPLTVTSAQKNPTAFYLCASSIGGGRASEQFFGPGTRLTVL.

V usage is TRBV6-4 and J usage is TRBJ2-5; 11 positions match TRBD2. Germline loops: CDR1 MRHNA, CDR2 SNTAGT. The CDR3 is 17 amino acids. J was trimmed by 3 bases and V by 7 bases; bases with no gene match: 13. The chain's CDR3 is CASTLAEIAGGEETQYF. The CDR3, as DNA: TGTGCCAGCACTCTGGCGGAAATAGCGGGAGGGGAAGAGACCCAGTACTTC.

The chain joins TRBV28 to TRBJ2-1, with a weak D call TRBD2 (5 bases). CDR1 is MDHEN, CDR2 SYDVKM, per germline. V shed 4 bases and J shed 8 bases, with 12 bases lying between them. There are 13 residues in the CDR3. CDR3 DNA: TGTGCCAGCAGTTCACTAGACGGGGATGAGCAGTTCTTC. It is translated as CASSSLDGDEQFF.

This clone was counted a few times. This chain links TRBV19 with TRBJ1-5; a possible D gene is TRBD1 (6 bases). V shed 0 bases and J shed 9 bases, with 18 bases lying between them. Germline loops: CDR1 LNHDA, CDR2 SQIVND (reference sequence). CDR3 length: 16 amino acids. CDR3 region: CASSIDHGQPTRPQHF. CDR3 nucleotide sequence: TGTGCCAGTAGTATAGATCATGGACAGCCTACACGGCCCCAGCATTTT.

This chain connects TRBV7-8 to TRBJ2-1; 9 bases line up with TRBD2. Germline lookup yields CDR1 SGHVS and CDR2 FQNEAQ. The CDR3 covers 15 residues. V dropped 1 base and J dropped 7; count of bases not matched to a gene: 5. In nucleotides, the CDR3 is TGTGCCAGCAGCTTAGAGGCTAGCGGGATTAATGAGCAGTTCTTC. Protein product: CASSLEASGINEQFF. The full variable domain, in which reference TRBV7-8 and TRBJ2-1 provide the parts outside the CDR3, is GAGVSQSPRYKVAKRGQDVALRCDPISGHVSLFWYQQALGQGPEFLTYFQNEAQLDKSGLPSDRFFAERPEGSVSTLKIQRTQQEDSAVYLCASSLEASGINEQFFGPGTRLTVL.

This clone has a single count. The gene calls are TRBV9 and TRBJ2-1; 8 bases match TRBD1. The CDR3 covers 15 residues. After removal of 2 bases from V and 3 bases from J, the junction contained 4 bases not matched to a gene. Germline CDR1 and CDR2: SGDLS and YYNGEE. The CDR3 DNA reads TGTGCCAGCAGCGTCACAGGGGGATACTACAATGAGCAGTTCTTC. Translated: CASSVTGGYYNEQFF. The variable domain in full, with the rest retrieved from reference TRBV9 and TRBJ2-1, is DSGVTQTPKHLITATGQRVTLRCSPRSGDLSVYWYQQSLDQGLQFLIQYYNGEERAKGNILERFSAQQFPDLHSELNLSSLELGDSALYFCASSVTGGYYNEQFFGPGTRLTVL.

About this clone itself: Additional DNA sequences in this sample encode the identical CDR3. This chain joins TRBV2 and TRBJ1-2; TRBD1 might be the D (5 bases). V lost 7 bases and J lost 2, with 11 bases in between. The CDR3 totals 13 residues. Germline V gene lookup returns CDR1 SNHLY and CDR2 FYNNEI. For the CDR3, the DNA is TGTGCCAGCACTTCACAGGAAAACTATGGCTACACCTTC. This translates into CASTSQENYGYTF.

The V gene is TRBV7-9, the J gene TRBJ2-3; TRBD2 aligns across 9 bases. This CDR3 has 17 amino acids. The trim removed 5 bases at V and 4 bases at J, leaving 13 bases unmatched. Germline CDR1 SEHNR, CDR2 FQNEAQ (reference sequence). The CDR3 here is CASSAPNLAGFADTQYF. CDR3 sequence (DNA): TGTGCCAGCAGCGCTCCGAATCTAGCGGGATTTGCAGATACGCAGTATTTT.

CDR3 DNA sequence: TGTGCCAGCAGTTTAGTCGGGGGGATGACAGATACGCAGTATTTT. This sequence encodes CASSLVGGMTDTQYF. The chain links TRBV27 to TRBJ2-3; the match to TRBD2 covers 7 bases. This CDR3 has 15 residues. Trimming removed 2 bases from V and 3 bases from J; junction bases left unmatched: 5. Germline V CDR1 and CDR2: MNHEY, SMNVEV (reference sequence).

The rearrangement uses TRBV10-3 and TRBJ2-5; 10 bases fit TRBD2. From germline, CDR1 is ENHRY and CDR2 SYGVKD. The junction had 16 bases not matched to a gene; V was cut back by 2 bases and J by 4 bases. CDR3 length equals 19 residues. The CDR3 DNA reads TGTGCCATCAGTGAGAGGCCCGGACGAGTAGCGGGAGGACTAGAGACCCAGTACTTC. It encodes CAISERPGRVAGGLETQYF.

This clone was seen just once. The V gene is TRBV4-1, the J gene TRBJ1-1; D remains unclear. The V end was cut by 4 bases, the J end by 1 base, with 10 bases between. CDR3 size: 14 residues. Germline CDR1 reads MGHRA; CDR2 reads YSYEKL. The CDR3 loop is CASSPNTANTEAFF. The CDR3 nucleotides are TGCGCCAGCAGCCCGAACACAGCGAACACTGAAGCTTTCTTT.

V and J are TRBV7-3 and TRBJ1-2, with D tentatively TRBD1 (6 bases). Between the trimmed V and J ends, which lost 3 bases and 5 bases, there was a span of 16 bases. Germline-derived CDR1 and CDR2 are SGHTA and FQGTGA. The CDR3 runs to 15 residues. The CDR3 region is CASSLTWDNQYGYTF. The CDR3 region has the DNA TGTGCCAGCAGCTTGACGTGGGACAACCAATATGGCTACACCTTC.

This chain links TRBV5-1 with TRBJ2-4, with 11 bases aligning to TRBD1. The CDR3 consists of 19 residues. Trimming at V came to 3 bases and at J to 3 bases, leaving 14 bases not matched to a gene. The V gene's germline CDR1 is SGHRS and CDR2 YFSETQ. The CDR3 reads CASSWRGTGGAGGKNIQYF. The CDR3 nucleotides read TGCGCCAGCAGCTGGAGGGGGACAGGGGGAGCGGGCGGCAAAAACATTCAGTACTTC. The whole variable domain, remainder taken from reference TRBV5-1 and TRBJ2-4, is KAGVTQTPRYLIKTRGQQVTLSCSPISGHRSVSWYQQTPGQGLQFLFEYFSETQRNKGNFPGRFSGRQFSNSRSEMNVSTLELGDSALYLCASSWRGTGGAGGKNIQYFGAGTRLSVL.